This is a list of T cell receptor beta chains from one sample in a study of glioma-infiltrating T cells after dendritic cell vaccination. Using immunoSEQ multiplex PCR, the repertoire was profiled, and TCRdb retains in-frame clones only, with some absent. The sample has approximately 64,000 clones; approximately 85% are singletons. The source material was blood, sampled before dendritic cell vaccination. These receptors originate from a human donor with glioblastoma. The CDR3 runs from the conserved cysteine through the conserved F or W. The D gene is left open where the match is weak. For some rows the clone size is stated as once, few or many, or as a class when expanded; others skip it.

TRBV6-1	.	.	TRBJ2-2	TGTGCCAGCAGGACTCAAACCGGGGAGCTGTTTTTT	CASRTQTGELFF
TRBV28	.	.	TRBJ1-6	TGTGCCAGCAGGCCTACGAGGGGGTTGAATAATTCACCCCTCCACTTT	CASRPTRGLNNSPLHF
TRBV6-5	.	.	TRBJ1-1	TGTGCCAGCAGTTATTTCTCGACAGGGAACACTGAAGCTTTCTTT	CASSYFSTGNTEAFF
TRBV5-1	.	.	TRBJ1-2	TGCGCCAGCAGCCGAGATTCCTATGGCTACACCTTC	CASSRDSYGYTF
TRBV19	.	.	TRBJ1-1	TGTGCCAGTAGCGCCCCGGGCACTGAAGCTTTCTTT	CASSAPGTEAFF
TRBV28	.	.	TRBJ1-2	TGTGCCAGCAGTTTCGATGGCGGCCGAATCCGTGGCTACACCTTC	CASSFDGGRIRGYTF
TRBV29-1	TRBD2	.	TRBJ2-3	TGCAGCTTCGTTCGGGGGGGGGCAGATACGCAGTATTTT	CSFVRGGADTQYF
TRBV6-6	.	.	TRBJ1-4	TGTGCCAGCAGTTACCCGGCCCAGGGATATGGTGAAAAACTGTTTTTT	CASSYPAQGYGEKLFF
TRBV6-1	.	.	TRBJ2-4	TGTGCCAGCAGCCCGGGTGCAACCAAAAACATTCAGTACTTC	CASSPGATKNIQYF
TRBV5-1	.	.	TRBJ2-1	TGCGCCAGCAGCTTGGCCGCTAGCCAGAATGAGCAGTTCTTC	CASSLAASQNEQFF
TRBV12-1	.	.	TRBJ2-7	TGTGCCAGCAGCTTTGAGGTTACAGGGGGCCAGTACGAGCAGTACTTC	CASSFEVTGGQYEQYF
TRBV28	.	.	TRBJ1-1	TGTGCCAGCAGTTTTCGGCAGGATGGGAACACTGAAGCTTTCTTT	CASSFRQDGNTEAFF
TRBV6-6	.	.	TRBJ1-6	TGTGCCAGCAATCGGCAGGGTTATAATTCACCCCTCCACTTT	CASNRQGYNSPLHF
TRBV27	TRBD1	.	TRBJ1-6	TGTGCCAGCAGACCCACACCAGGGGGCGGTTCACCCCTCCACTTT	CASRPTPGGGSPLHF
TRBV19	.	.	TRBJ1-2	TGTGCCAGTAGTAATTCGGCCGGGAACTATGGCTACACCTTC	CASSNSAGNYGYTF
TRBV28	.	.	TRBJ2-7	TGTGCCAGCAGCACCTCCGGGACACTCTCCTACGAGCAGTACTTC	CASSTSGTLSYEQYF
TRBV2	.	once	TRBJ1-2	TGTGCCAGCAGTGACTTTCTAAGACAGGAGAACTATGGCTACACCTTC	CASSDFLRQENYGYTF
TRBV19	TRBD2	.	TRBJ2-1	TGTGCCAGTCAGAAGCGGGGAGGCTACAATGAGCAGTTCTTC	CASQKRGGYNEQFF
TRBV9	.	.	TRBJ1-4	TGTGCCAGCAGCGTAGAAGACCGGGGTCGGGGAAAACTGTTTTTT	CASSVEDRGRGKLFF
TRBV19	TRBD2	once	TRBJ2-3	TGTGCCAGTCGACGGGGGGCAGATACGCAGTATTTT	CASRRGADTQYF
TRBV29-1	TRBD1	.	TRBJ1-4	TGCAGCGTTGACACAGGGGGCGGAAAACTGTTTTTT	CSVDTGGGKLFF
TRBV9	.	.	TRBJ2-2	TGTGCCAGCAGCGGCCTTGGACAGATGAACACCGGGGAGCTGTTTTTT	CASSGLGQMNTGELFF
TRBV18	TRBD1	.	TRBJ2-7	TGTGCCAGCTCTGTTCGGGACAGCACTGTCTACGAGCAGTACTTC	CASSVRDSTVYEQYF
TRBV11-2	.	few	TRBJ2-2	TGTGCCAGCAGCTCAAACCTAGCGTCGAACACCGGGGAGCTGTTTTTT	CASSSNLASNTGELFF
TRBV11-2	TRBD2	.	TRBJ2-5	TGTGCCAGCAGCTTAGGAGCTAGCGGGGGAGCAGAGACCCAGTACTTC	CASSLGASGGAETQYF
TRBV11-1	TRBD1	few	TRBJ1-2	TGTGCCAGCAGCGAGAGGACACAGGGGCCGCATGGCTACACCTTC	CASSERTQGPHGYTF
TRBV14	TRBD1	.	TRBJ1-2	TGTGCCAGCAGCCGGGACAGGGGATCCGCCGATGGCTACACCTTC	CASSRDRGSADGYTF
TRBV7-9	TRBD1	.	TRBJ1-2	TGTGCCAGCAGCAAAGAGGACAGGGCTAGCTATGGCTACACCTTC	CASSKEDRASYGYTF
TRBV29-1	TRBD2	.	TRBJ2-5	TGCAGCGTTCGGCCTAGCGGTTGGGAGACCCAGTACTTC	CSVRPSGWETQYF
TRBV4-1	.	.	TRBJ1-6	TGCGCCAGCAGCCAGGAAACGTCGACAGCCGGGTCACCCCTCCACTTT	CASSQETSTAGSPLHF
TRBV9	TRBD1	.	TRBJ2-6	TGTGCCAGCAGCTTGGGACAGGGGAGTGGGGCCAACGTCCTGACTTTC	CASSLGQGSGANVLTF
TRBV2	.	.	TRBJ2-3	TGTGCCAGCAGTGAAGACAGGCCCCCAGATACGCAGTATTTT	CASSEDRPPDTQYF
TRBV2	.	.	TRBJ1-2	TGTGCCAGCGTTATGTGGGACACAACTAACTATGGCTACACCTTC	CASVMWDTTNYGYTF
TRBV18	.	.	TRBJ2-1	TGTGCCAGCTCACCACCGTTAGAGTACAATGAGCAGTTCTTC	CASSPPLEYNEQFF
TRBV10-3	.	few	TRBJ1-4	TGTGCCATCAGTGACCTCACTAATGAAAAACTGTTTTTT	CAISDLTNEKLFF
TRBV29-1	.	once	TRBJ1-1	TGCAGCGCGGGGGGGCCGGAGGTAACTGAAGCTTTCTTT	CSAGGPEVTEAFF
TRBV10-3	TRBD1	.	TRBJ2-7	TGTGCCATCAAGGACAGGGGATCCCACGAGCAGTACTTC	CAIKDRGSHEQYF